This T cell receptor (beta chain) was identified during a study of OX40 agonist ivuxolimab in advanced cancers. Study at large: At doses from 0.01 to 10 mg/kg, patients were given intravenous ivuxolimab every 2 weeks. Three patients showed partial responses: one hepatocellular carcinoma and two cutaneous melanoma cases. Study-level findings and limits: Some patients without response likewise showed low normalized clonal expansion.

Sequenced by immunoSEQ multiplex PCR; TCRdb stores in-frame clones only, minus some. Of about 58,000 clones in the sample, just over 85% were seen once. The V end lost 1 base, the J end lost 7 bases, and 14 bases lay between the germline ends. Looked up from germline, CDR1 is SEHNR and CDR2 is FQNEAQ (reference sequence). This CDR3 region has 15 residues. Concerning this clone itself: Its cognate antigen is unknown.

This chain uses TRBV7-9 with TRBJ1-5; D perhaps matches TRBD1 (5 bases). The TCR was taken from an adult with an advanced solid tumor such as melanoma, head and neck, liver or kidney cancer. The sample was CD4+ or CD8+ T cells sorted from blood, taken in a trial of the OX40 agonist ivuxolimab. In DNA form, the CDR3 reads TGTGCCAGCAGCTTAGAGGGGCCAAGGGGCCAGCCCCAGCATTTT. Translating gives CASSLEGPRGQPQHF.